This T cell receptor beta chain derives from a study of T cells after posttransplantation cyclophosphamide. CDR1 and CDR2 (germline): SGHAT, FQNNGV. Trimming took 0 bases from V and 4 from J; bases not matched to a gene: 10. The CDR3 runs 18 residues. The repertoire was sequenced with immunoSEQ multiplex PCR; TCRdb's copy has only in-frame clones and lacks some. This table holds 15,000 to 20,000 clones, approximately 80% found once. With regard to this clone: No antigen is known for it.

Overall study findings and caveats: Later post-transplant blood repertoires were often dominated by donor CD8+ memory clones. Tissue-infiltrating T cells from skin or gut overlapped little with blood T cells. After PTCy, TRB diversity resembled that of CNI/methotrexate controls.

Methotrexate plus calcineurin inhibitor accompanied controls' myeloablative marrow transplants; sampling was 1 year later. This rearrangement joins TRBV11-2 to TRBJ1-1, with 11 bases matching TRBD1. The TCR comes from a male patient between 25 and 40 years old who received an allogeneic stem cell transplant from an unrelated donor, was CMV-positive, and had acute and chronic GVHD. Some T cells may arise from the graft donor. Sequencing used PBMCs, obtained around 410 days after allogeneic stem cell transplant with calcineurin inhibitor and methotrexate. CDR3 sequence reads: CASSLDPGQGAWVTEAFF. CDR3 in DNA: TGTGCCAGCAGCTTAGATCCCGGACAGGGGGCGTGGGTCACTGAAGCTTTCTTT.